This TCR beta chain was obtained from a study of shared clonotypes between healthy human individuals. Genomic DNA belonging to each subset was distributed in equal measure over several immunoSEQ plates. TCRdb keeps only in-frame clones here, not all; method: immunoSEQ multiplex PCR. The sample includes roughly 2.5 million clones, around nine tenths of them seen just once. The sample holds a few counts of this clone. Its antigen remains unidentified. Whole-study results and caveats: On the whole, naive subsets had larger estimated richness than memory subsets had. Among non-shared clonotypes, generation probabilities were lower than among those shared by all four donors. Having only a few donors restricted how much genetic and exposure-history diversity was captured.

The sequenced sample consisted of naive CD4+ T cells sorted from blood. The sample's subset: CD45RA+ positively selected. This clonotype was sampled from a man in his late teens or twenties in good health.

CDR3 in amino acids: CASSVTTVAGELFF. CDR3 sequence (DNA): TGTGCCAGCAGCGTTACGACAGTTGCCGGGGAGCTGTTTTTT. This chain joins TRBV9 and TRBJ2-2, with D perhaps matching TRBD1 (5 bases). CDR1 is SGDLS, CDR2 YYNGEE, per germline. The CDR3 runs 14 residues. V lost 2 bases and J 6 bases, leaving 11 bases between the germline ends.